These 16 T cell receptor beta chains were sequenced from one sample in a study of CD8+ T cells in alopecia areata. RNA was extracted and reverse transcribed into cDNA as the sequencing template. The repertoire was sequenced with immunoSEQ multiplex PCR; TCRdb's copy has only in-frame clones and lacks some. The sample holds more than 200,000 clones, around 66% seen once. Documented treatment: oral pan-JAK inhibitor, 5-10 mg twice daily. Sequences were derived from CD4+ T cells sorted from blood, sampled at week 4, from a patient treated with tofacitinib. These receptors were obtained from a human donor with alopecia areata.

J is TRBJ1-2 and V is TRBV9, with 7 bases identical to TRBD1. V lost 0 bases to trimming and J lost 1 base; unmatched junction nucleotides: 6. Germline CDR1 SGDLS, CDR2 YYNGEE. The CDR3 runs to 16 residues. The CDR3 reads CASSVEGGARNYGYTF. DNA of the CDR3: TGTGCCAGCAGCGTAGAAGGGGGCGCTCGTAACTATGGCTACACCTTC.

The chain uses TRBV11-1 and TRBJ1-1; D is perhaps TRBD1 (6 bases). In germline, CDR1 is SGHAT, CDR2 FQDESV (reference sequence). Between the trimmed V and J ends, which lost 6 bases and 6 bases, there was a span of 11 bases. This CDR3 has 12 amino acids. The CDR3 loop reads CASRDRHAEAFF. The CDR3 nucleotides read TGTGCCAGCAGGGACAGACACGCTGAAGCTTTCTTT.

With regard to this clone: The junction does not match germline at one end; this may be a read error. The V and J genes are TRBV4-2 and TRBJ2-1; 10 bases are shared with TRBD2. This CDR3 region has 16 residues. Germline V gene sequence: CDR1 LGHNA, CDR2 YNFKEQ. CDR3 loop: CASSPYSSGGDKEQFF. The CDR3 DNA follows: TGTGCCAGCAGTCCCTATAGCAGCGGGGGGGACAAAGAGCAGTTCTTC.

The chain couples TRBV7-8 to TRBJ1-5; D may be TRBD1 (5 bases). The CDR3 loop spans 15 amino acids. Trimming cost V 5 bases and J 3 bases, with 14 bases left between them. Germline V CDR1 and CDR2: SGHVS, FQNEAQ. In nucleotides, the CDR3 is TGTGCCAGCAGCCGCGAGCAGGGACTCAATCAGCCCCAGCATTTT. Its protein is CASSREQGLNQPQHF.

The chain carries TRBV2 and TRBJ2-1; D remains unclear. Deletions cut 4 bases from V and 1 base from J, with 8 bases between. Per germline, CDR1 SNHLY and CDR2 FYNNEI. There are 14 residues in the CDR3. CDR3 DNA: TGTGCCAGCAGTGTGGCGTTTTCCTACAATGAGCAGTTCTTC. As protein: CASSVAFSYNEQFF.

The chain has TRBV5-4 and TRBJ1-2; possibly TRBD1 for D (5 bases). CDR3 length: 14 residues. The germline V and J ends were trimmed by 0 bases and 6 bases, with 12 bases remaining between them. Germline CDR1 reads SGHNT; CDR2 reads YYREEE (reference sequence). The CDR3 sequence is CASSLAGYIDGYTF. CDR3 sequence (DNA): TGTGCCAGCAGCTTGGCAGGGTATATCGATGGCTACACCTTC.

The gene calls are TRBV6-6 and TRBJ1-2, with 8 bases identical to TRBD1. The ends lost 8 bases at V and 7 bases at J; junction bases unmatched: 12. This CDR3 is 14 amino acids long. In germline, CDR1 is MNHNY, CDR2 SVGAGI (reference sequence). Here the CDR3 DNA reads TGTGCCAGCCGTTCCCAGGGACAGGAGGCTGGCTACACCTTC. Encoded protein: CASRSQGQEAGYTF.

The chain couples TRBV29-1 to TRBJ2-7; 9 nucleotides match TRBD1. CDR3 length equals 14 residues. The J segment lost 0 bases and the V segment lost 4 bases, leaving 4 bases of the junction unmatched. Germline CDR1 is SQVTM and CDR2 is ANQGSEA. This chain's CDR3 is CSVVVQGASYEQYF. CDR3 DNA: TGCAGCGTTGTCGTACAGGGGGCCTCCTACGAGCAGTACTTC.

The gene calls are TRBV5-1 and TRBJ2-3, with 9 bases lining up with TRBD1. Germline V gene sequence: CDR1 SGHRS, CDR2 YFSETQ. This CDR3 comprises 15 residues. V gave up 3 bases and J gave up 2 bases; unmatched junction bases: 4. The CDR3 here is CASSSGQGFTDTQYF. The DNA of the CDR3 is TGCGCCAGCAGCTCCGGACAGGGGTTCACAGATACGCAGTATTTT.

CDR3 coding DNA: TGCAGCGTTGCGTTTGCGGGAATCCAAGAGACCCAGTACTTC. This gives the protein CSVAFAGIQETQYF. The J gene is TRBJ2-5, the V gene TRBV29-1; tentatively, D is TRBD2 (6 bases). Between the trimmed V and J ends, which lost 4 bases and 1 base, there was a span of 13 bases. Germline loops: CDR1 SQVTM, CDR2 ANQGSEA. The CDR3 consists of 14 residues.

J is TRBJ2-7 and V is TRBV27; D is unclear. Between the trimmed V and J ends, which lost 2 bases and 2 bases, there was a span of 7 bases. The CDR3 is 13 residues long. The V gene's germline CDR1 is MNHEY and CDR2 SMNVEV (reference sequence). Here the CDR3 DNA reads TGTGCCAGCAGTTTAGTGGGGACCTACGAGCAGTACTTC. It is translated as CASSLVGTYEQYF.

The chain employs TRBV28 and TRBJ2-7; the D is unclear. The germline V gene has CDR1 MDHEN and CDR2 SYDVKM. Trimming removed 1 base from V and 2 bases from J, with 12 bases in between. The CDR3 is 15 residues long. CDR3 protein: CASSLSAPPPYEQYF. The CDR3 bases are TGTGCCAGCAGTTTATCGGCACCTCCCCCCTACGAGCAGTACTTC.

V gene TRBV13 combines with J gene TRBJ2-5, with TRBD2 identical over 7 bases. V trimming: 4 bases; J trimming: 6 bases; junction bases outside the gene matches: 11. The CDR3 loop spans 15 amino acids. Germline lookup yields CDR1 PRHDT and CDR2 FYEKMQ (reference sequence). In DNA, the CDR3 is TGTGCCAGCAGCTATCCTGGGGGGGTTGAAAAGACCCAGTACTTC. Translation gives CASSYPGGVEKTQYF.

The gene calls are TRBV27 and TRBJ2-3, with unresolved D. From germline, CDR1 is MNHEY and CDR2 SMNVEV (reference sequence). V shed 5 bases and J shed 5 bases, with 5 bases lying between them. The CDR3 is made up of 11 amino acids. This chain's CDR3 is CASSVLDTQYF. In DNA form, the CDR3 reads TGTGCCAGCAGTGTATTAGATACGCAGTATTTT.

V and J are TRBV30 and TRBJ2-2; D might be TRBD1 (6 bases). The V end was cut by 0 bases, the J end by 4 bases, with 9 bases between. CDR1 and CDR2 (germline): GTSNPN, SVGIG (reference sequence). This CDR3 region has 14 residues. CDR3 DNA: TGTGCCTGGAGTGTAGGACAGAGCACCGGGGAGCTGTTTTTT. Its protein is CAWSVGQSTGELFF.

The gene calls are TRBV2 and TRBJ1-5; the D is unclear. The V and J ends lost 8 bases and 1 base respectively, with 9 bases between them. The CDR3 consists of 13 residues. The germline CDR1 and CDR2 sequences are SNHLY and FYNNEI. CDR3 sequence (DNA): TGTGCCAGCGGCGGTTGGAGCAATCAGCCCCAGCATTTT. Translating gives CASGGWSNQPQHF.